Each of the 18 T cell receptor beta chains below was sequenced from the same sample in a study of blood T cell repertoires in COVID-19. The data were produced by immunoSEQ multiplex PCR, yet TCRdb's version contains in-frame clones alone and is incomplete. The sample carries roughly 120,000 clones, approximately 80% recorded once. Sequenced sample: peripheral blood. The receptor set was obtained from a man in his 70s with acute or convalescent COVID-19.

DNA of the CDR3: TGTGCCAGCAGCGTAGAAAACTGGACCGGGGAGCTGTTTTTT. It codes for CASSVENWTGELFF. The chain employs TRBV9 and TRBJ2-2; D uncertain. This CDR3 region has 14 residues. The germline V and J ends were trimmed by 0 bases and 5 bases, with 8 bases remaining between them. Germline lookup yields CDR1 SGDLS and CDR2 YYNGEE. Full variable domain (rest looked up from reference TRBV9 and TRBJ2-2): DSGVTQTPKHLITATGQRVTLRCSPRSGDLSVYWYQQSLDQGLQFLIQYYNGEERAKGNILERFSAQQFPDLHSELNLSSLELGDSALYFCASSVENWTGELFFGEGSRLTVL.

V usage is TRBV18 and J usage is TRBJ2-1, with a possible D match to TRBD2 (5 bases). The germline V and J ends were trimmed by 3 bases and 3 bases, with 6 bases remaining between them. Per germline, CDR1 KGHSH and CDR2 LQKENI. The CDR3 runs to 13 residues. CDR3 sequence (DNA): TGTGCCAGCTCACCCGGGGTCTACAATGAGCAGTTCTTC. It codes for CASSPGVYNEQFF.

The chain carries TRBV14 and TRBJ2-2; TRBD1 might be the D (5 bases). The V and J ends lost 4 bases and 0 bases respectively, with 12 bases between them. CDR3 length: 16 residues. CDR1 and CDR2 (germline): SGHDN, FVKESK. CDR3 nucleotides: TGTGCCAGCAGCCTTCGACAGATTCCGAACACCGGGGAGCTGTTTTTT. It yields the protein CASSLRQIPNTGELFF.

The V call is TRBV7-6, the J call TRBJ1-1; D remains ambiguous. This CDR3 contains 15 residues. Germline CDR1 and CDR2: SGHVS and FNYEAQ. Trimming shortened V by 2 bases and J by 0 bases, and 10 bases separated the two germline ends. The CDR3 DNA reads TGTGCCAGCAGCTTACGTGTGGAGATGAACACTGAAGCTTTCTTT. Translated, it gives CASSLRVEMNTEAFF.

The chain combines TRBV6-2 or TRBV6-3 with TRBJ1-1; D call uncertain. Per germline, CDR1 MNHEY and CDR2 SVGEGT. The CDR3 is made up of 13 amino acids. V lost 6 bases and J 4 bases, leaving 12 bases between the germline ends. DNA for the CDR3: TGTGCCAGCAGCCGTAGTATGAGCACTGAAGCTTTCTTT. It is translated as CASSRSMSTEAFF.

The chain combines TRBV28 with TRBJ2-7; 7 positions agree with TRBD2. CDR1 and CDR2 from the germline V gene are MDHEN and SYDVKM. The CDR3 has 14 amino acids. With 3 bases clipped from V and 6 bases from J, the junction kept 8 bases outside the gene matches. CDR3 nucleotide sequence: TGTGCCAGCAGTTTTGGGACTACCACCCGCGAGCAGTACTTC. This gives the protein CASSFGTTTREQYF.

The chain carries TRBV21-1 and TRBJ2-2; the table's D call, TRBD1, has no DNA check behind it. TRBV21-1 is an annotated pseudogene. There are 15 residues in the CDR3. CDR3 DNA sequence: TGTGCCAGCAGCAAAGTATGGATAACAGACGGGGAGCTGTTTTTT. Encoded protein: CASSKVWITDGELFF.

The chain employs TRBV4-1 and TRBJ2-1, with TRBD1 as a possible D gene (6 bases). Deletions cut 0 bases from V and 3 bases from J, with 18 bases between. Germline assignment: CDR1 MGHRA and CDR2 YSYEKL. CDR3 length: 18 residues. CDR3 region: CASSQDGGFSLGYNEQFF. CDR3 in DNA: TGCGCCAGCAGCCAAGATGGGGGCTTTTCCCTAGGCTACAATGAGCAGTTCTTC.

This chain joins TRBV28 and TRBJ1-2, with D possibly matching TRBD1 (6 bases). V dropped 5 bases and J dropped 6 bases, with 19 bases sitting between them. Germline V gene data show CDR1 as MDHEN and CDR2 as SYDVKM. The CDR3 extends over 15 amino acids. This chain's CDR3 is CASSPTPRGGDGYTF. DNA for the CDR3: TGTGCCAGCAGTCCCACCCCCCGCGGGGGCGATGGCTACACCTTC.

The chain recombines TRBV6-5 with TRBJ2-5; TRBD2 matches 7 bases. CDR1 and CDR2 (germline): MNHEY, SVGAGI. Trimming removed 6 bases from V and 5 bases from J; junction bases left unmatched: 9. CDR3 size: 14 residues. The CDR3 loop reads CASSRRGGTETQYF. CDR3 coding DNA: TGTGCCAGCAGCCGTAGGGGAGGGACGGAGACCCAGTACTTC.

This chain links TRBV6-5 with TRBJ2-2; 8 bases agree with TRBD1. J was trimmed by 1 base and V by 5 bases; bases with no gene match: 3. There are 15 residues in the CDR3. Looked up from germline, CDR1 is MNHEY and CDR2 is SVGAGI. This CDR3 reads CASSLQGVNTGELFF. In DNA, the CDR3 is TGTGCCAGCAGTCTACAGGGGGTGAACACCGGGGAGCTGTTTTTT.

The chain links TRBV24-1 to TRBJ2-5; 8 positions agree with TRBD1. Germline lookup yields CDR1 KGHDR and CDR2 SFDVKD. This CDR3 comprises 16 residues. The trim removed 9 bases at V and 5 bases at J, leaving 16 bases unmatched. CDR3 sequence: CATPPLAPGGRETQYF. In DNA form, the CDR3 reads TGTGCCACCCCTCCCTTGGCCCCAGGGGGCAGGGAGACCCAGTACTTC.

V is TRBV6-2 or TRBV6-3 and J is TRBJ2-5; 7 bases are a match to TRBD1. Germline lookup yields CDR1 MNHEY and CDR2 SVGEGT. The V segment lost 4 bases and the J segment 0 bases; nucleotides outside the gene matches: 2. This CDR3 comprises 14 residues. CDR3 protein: CASSSTGYQETQYF. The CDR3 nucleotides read TGTGCCAGCAGTTCGACAGGGTACCAAGAGACCCAGTACTTC.

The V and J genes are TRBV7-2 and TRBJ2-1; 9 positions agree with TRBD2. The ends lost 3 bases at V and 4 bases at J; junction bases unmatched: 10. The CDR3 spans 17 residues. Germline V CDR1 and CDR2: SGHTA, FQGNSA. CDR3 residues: CASSFPGGGARYNEQFF. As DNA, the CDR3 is TGTGCCAGCAGCTTCCCTGGCGGGGGGGCGCGATACAATGAGCAGTTCTTC.

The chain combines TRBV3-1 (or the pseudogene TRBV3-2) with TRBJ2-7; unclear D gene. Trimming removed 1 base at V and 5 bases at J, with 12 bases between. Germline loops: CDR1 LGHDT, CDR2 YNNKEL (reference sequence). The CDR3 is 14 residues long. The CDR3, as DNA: TGTGCCAGCAGCCAAGCTTCGGTACCCCACGAGCAGTACTTC. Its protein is CASSQASVPHEQYF.

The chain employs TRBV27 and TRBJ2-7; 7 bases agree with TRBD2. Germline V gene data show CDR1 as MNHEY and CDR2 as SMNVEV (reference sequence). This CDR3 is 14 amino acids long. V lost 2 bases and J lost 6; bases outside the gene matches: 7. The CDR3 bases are TGTGCCAGCAGTTTAGGGAGGGAGGCAAGCGAGCAGTACTTC. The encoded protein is CASSLGREASEQYF.

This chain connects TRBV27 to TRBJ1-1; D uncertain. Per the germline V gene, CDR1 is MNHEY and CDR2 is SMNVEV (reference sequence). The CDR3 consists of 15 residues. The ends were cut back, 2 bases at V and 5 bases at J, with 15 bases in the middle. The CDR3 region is CASSLGRGGGTEAFF. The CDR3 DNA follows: TGTGCCAGCAGTTTAGGTCGGGGAGGAGGGACTGAAGCTTTCTTT.

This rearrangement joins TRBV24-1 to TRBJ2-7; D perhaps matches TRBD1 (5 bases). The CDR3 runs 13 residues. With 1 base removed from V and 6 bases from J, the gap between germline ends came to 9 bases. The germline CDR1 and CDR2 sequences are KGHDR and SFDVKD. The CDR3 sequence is CATSDFGASEQYF. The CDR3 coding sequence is TGTGCCACCAGTGATTTTGGGGCGTCCGAGCAGTACTTC.